Listed below are T cell receptor beta chains from one sample, sequenced in a study of neoadjuvant anti-PD-1 for oral cavity cancer. Produced via immunoSEQ multiplex PCR; TCRdb's table is partial and in-frame only. The data show roughly 67,000 clones, 83% seen once. Specimen: PBMCs, collected before nivolumab (anti-PD-1) treatment. The receptors were gathered from a person aged 35-79 years with oral cavity squamous cell carcinoma. Each CDR3 is given with its conserved first and last residue. The D gene is left open where the match is weak. Size is omitted from some rows. Given values are once, few, many or a class for expanded clones.

>-|TRBJ1-2|-|TRBV19
CASSIDRIGNYGYTF
TGTGCCAGTAGTATAGATCGAATCGGAAACTATGGCTACACCTTC
>-|TRBJ2-2|-|TRBV10-1
CASSEVGQLNTGELFF
TGCGCCAGCAGTGAAGTGGGCCAACTTAACACCGGGGAGCTGTTTTTT
>-|TRBJ2-3|-|TRBV5-1
CASSQTRTDTQYF
TGCGCCAGCAGCCAGACCCGCACAGATACGCAGTATTTT
>-|TRBJ1-2|TRBD1|TRBV7-9
CASSSPKAGGVYGYTF
TGTGCCAGCAGCTCTCCGAAAGCAGGGGGCGTCTATGGCTACACCTTC
>-|TRBJ1-5|-|TRBV6-6
CASRHRGQNQPQHF
TGTGCCAGCAGGCACCGCGGACAGAATCAGCCCCAGCATTTT
>-|TRBJ1-5|-|TRBV12-5
CASGLWGNQPQHF
TGTGCTAGTGGTTTGTGGGGGAATCAGCCCCAGCATTTT
>once|TRBJ1-5|-|TRBV7-2
CASSLALGGGQSNQPQHF
TGTGCCAGCAGCTTAGCCCTTGGAGGGGGGCAGAGCAATCAGCCCCAGCATTTT
>-|TRBJ2-1|TRBD2|TRBV19
CASSIGGSPGEEQFF
TGTGCCAGTAGTATAGGCGGGAGCCCCGGGGAAGAGCAGTTCTTC
>-|TRBJ2-1|TRBD2|TRBV7-9
CASSFGFGAFASGRSEQFF
TGTGCCAGCAGCTTCGGGTTTGGGGCATTTGCTAGCGGGAGGTCTGAGCAGTTCTTC
>-|TRBJ2-2|TRBD1|TRBV11-2
CASSLKQGPTGELFF
TGTGCCAGCAGCTTGAAACAGGGGCCAACCGGGGAGCTGTTTTTT
>-|TRBJ2-7|-|TRBV28
CASSLPRVSYEQYF
TGTGCCAGCAGTCTCCCACGGGTATCCTACGAGCAGTACTTC
>-|TRBJ1-1|TRBD1|TRBV6-1
CASSLTGGRTEAFF
TGTGCCAGCAGCCTAACAGGGGGTAGAACTGAAGCTTTCTTT
>-|TRBJ2-4|-|TRBV7-6
CASSLRRDAKNIQYF
TGTGCCAGCAGCTTACGGCGGGACGCCAAAAACATTCAGTACTTC
>-|TRBJ1-2|-|TRBV2
CASSESRGAGTDGYTF
TGTGCCAGCAGTGAATCGAGAGGGGCAGGGACCGATGGCTACACCTTC
>-|TRBJ2-7|-|TRBV27
CASRHPLGGPGRYARYEQYF
TGTGCCAGCAGGCATCCCCTAGGCGGGCCGGGTCGGTATGCGAGGTACGAGCAGTACTTC